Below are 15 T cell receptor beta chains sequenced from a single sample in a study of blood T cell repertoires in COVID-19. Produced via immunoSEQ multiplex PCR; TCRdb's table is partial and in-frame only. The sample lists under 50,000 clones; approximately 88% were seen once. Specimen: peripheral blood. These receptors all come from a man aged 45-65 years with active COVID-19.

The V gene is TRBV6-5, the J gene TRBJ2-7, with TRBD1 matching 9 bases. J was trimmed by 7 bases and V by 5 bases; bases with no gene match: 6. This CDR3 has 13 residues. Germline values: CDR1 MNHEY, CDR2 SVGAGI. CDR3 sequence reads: CASSTWDREEQYF. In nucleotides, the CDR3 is TGTGCCAGCAGTACTTGGGACAGGGAAGAGCAGTACTTC.

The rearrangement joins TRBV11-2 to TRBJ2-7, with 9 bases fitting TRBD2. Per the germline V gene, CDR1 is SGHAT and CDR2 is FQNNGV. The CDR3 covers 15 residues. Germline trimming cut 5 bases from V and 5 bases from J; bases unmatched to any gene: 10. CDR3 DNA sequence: TGTGCCAGCAGCCCCCGTAGCGGGAGTAGGAACGAGCAGTACTTC. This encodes CASSPRSGSRNEQYF.

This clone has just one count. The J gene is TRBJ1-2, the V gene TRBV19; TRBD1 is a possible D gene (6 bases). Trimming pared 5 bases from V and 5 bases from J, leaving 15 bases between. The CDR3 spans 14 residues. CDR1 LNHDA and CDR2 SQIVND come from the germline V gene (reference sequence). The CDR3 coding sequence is TGTGCCAGTAGTTCCCTTGGACAGCTATATGGCTACACCTTC. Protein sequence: CASSSLGQLYGYTF.

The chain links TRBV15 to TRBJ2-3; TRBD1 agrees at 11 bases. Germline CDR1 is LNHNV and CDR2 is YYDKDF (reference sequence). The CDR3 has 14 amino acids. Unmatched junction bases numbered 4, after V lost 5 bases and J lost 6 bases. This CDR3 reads CATSGQGAVDTQYF. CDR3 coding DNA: TGTGCCACCAGCGGACAGGGGGCAGTGGATACGCAGTATTTT.

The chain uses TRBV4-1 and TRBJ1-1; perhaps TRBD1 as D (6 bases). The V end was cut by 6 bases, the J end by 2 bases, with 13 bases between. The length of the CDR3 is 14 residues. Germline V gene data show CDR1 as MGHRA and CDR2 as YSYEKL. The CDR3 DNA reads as TGCGCCAGCAGAAACAGGGCGTTAAACACTGAAGCTTTCTTT. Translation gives CASRNRALNTEAFF.

The CDR3 nucleotides are TGTGCCAGCAGCGTAGTCGGTGGCGGCAACTATGGCTACACCTTC. Translation: CASSVVGGGNYGYTF. This chain connects TRBV9 to TRBJ1-2; D unclear. Germline V gives CDR1 SGDLS, CDR2 YYNGEE. The CDR3 is made up of 15 amino acids. V gave up 0 bases and J gave up 2 bases, with 11 bases separating them.

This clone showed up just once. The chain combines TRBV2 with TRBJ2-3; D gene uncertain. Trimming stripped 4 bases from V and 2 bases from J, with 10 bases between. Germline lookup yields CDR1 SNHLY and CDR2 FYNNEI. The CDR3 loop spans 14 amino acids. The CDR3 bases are TGTGCCAGCAGTGTACTGATCCTCACAGATACGCAGTATTTT. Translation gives CASSVLILTDTQYF.

This CDR3 reads CASSEAGATGRYEQYF. In nucleotides, the CDR3 is TGTGCCAGCAGTGAAGCGGGCGCGACAGGTCGCTACGAGCAGTACTTC. The chain carries TRBV6-1 and TRBJ2-7; D possibly corresponds to TRBD1 (6 bases). The CDR3 runs to 16 residues. Trimming took off 0 bases at V and 3 bases at J, with 15 bases between the two ends. CDR1 and CDR2 (germline): MNHNS, SASEGT.

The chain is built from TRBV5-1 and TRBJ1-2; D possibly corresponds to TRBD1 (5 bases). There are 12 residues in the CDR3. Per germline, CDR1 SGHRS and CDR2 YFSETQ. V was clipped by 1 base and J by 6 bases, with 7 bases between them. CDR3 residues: CASSLIGDGYTF. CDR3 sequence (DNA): TGCGCCAGCAGCTTGATAGGGGATGGCTACACCTTC.

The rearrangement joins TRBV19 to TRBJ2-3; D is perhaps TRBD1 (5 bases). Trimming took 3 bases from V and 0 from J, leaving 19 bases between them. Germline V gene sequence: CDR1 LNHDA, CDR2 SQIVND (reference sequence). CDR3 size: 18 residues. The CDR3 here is CASSINLGLEPSTDTQYF. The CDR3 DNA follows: TGTGCCAGTAGTATTAACTTGGGGCTGGAACCTAGCACAGATACGCAGTATTTT.

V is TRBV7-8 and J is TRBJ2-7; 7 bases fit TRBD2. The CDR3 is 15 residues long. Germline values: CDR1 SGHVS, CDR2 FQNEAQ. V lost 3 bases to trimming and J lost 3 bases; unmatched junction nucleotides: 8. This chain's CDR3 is CASSLGRTRFYEQYF. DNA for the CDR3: TGTGCCAGCAGCTTGGGCCGGACTAGGTTCTACGAGCAGTACTTC.

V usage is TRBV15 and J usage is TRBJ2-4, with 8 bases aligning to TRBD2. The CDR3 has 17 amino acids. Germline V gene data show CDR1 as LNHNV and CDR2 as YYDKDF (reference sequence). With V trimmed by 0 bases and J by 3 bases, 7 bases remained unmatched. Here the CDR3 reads CATSRELGLGVKNIQYF. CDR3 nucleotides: TGTGCCACCAGCAGAGAGCTGGGACTAGGTGTCAAAAACATTCAGTACTTC.

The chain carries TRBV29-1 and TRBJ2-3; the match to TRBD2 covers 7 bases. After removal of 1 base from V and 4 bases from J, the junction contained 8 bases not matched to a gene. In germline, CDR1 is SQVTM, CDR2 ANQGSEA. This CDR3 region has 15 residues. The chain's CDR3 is CSVEVSSGVSDTQYF. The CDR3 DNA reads TGCAGCGTTGAAGTCTCTAGCGGTGTGTCAGATACGCAGTATTTT.

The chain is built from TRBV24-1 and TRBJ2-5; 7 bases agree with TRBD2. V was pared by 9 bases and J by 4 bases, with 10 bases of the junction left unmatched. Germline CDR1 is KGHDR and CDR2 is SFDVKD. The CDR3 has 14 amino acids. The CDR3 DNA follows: TGTGCCACCGAGGGATGGGGGGGTGGAGAGACCCAGTACTTC. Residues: CATEGWGGGETQYF.

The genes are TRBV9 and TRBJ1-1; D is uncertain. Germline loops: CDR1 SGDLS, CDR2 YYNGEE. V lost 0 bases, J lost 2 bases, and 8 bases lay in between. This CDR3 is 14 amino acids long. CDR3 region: CASSVGGVNTEAFF. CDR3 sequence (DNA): TGTGCCAGCAGCGTAGGAGGAGTAAACACTGAAGCTTTCTTT.